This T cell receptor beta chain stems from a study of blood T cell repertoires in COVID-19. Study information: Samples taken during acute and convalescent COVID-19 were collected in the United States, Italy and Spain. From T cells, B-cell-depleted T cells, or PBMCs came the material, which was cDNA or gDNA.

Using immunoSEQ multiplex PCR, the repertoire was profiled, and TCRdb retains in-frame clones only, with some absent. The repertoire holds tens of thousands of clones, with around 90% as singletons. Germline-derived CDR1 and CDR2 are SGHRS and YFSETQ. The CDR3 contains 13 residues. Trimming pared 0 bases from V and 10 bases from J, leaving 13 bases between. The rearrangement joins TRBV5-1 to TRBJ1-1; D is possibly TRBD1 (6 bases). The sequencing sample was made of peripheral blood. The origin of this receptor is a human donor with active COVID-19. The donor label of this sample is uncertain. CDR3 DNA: TGCGCCAGCAGCTTGGACGGACAGCCTATAGCTTTCTTT. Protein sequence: CASSLDGQPIAFF.